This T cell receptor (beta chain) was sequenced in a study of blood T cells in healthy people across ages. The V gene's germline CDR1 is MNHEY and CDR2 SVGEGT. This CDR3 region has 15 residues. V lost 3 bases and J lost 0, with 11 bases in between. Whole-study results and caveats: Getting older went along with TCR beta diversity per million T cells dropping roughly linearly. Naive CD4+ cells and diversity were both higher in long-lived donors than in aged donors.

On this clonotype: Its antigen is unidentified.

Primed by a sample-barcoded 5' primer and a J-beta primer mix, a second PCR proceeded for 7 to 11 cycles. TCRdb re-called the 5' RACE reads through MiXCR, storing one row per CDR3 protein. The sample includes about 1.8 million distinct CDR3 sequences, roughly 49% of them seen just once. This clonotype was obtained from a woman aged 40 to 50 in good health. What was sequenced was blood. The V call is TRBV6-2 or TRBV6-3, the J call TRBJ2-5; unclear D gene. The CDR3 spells CASSYLLGNQETQYF. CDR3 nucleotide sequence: TGTGCCAGCAGTTATTTGCTGGGAAACCAAGAGACCCAGTACTTC.